The 18 T cell receptor beta chains below all came from one sample that was sequenced in a study of identical twins. TCRdb processed the 5' RACE reads anew with MiXCR; each CDR3 protein has one entry. In the table there are a few hundred thousand distinct CDR3 sequences, 9.6% of which are singletons. This same sample was also taken into another study, of yellow fever vaccine responses in identical twins.

Sequencing used PBMCs. The receptors shown here come from a woman between 18 and 30 years old in good health.

CDR3 residues: CASSRRDRADQETQYF. CDR3 sequence (DNA): TGTGCCAGCAGTCGCCGGGACAGGGCAGACCAAGAGACCCAGTACTTC. The chain couples TRBV12-3 or TRBV12-4 to TRBJ2-5, with 9 positions matching TRBD1. V lost 5 bases, J lost 0 bases, and 7 bases stayed unmatched. This CDR3 contains 16 residues.

Comment on this clonotype: A clone one base away is much larger, so this may be a read error. V usage is TRBV30 and J usage is TRBJ2-3, with 11 bases matching TRBD2. Germline V lookup: CDR1 GTSNPN, CDR2 SVGIG (reference sequence). The CDR3 is 15 residues long. The CDR3 spells CARSVLAGAMGTQYF. DNA of the CDR3: TGTGCCAGGAGTGTACTAGCGGGAGCCATGGGTACGCAGTATTTT.

The chain links TRBV5-6 to TRBJ2-3; 7 nucleotides agree with TRBD1. Germline V gives CDR1 SGHDT, CDR2 YYEEEE. This CDR3 is 16 amino acids long. V lost 0 bases, J lost 1 base, and 5 bases stayed unmatched. This chain's CDR3 is CASSLAQGMGTDTQYF. CDR3 in DNA: TGTGCCAGCAGCTTGGCACAGGGGATGGGCACAGATACGCAGTATTTT.

This clonotype was recorded at least ten times. This rearrangement joins TRBV5-1 to TRBJ2-1; 11 bases are a match to TRBD2. The length of the CDR3 is 20 residues. Germline V lookup: CDR1 SGHRS, CDR2 YFSETQ. V lost 3 bases to trimming and J lost 8 bases; unmatched junction nucleotides: 22. Written as DNA, the CDR3 is TGCGCCAGCAGCTCCCAAGCAAGTCTCTTTAGCGGGGGGGCGGTGGATGAGCAGTTCTTC. Protein: CASSSQASLFSGGAVDEQFF.

This sequence joins TRBV2 and TRBJ2-7; the D gene is possibly TRBD2 (5 bases). The length of the CDR3 is 13 residues. V dropped 7 bases and J dropped 3 bases, with 13 bases sitting between them. Germline V gene data show CDR1 as SNHLY and CDR2 as FYNNEI. The CDR3 reads CASNPGISYEQYF. Written as DNA, the CDR3 is TGTGCCAGCAATCCGGGGATAAGCTACGAGCAGTACTTC. Using reference TRBV2 and TRBJ2-7 for the parts outside the CDR3, the full variable domain is EPEVTQTPSHQVTQMGQEVILRCVPISNHLYFYWYRQILGQKVEFLVSFYNNEISEKSEIFDDQFSVERPDGSNFTLKIRSTKLEDSAMYFCASNPGISYEQYFGPGTRLTVT.

This clonotype was counted many times. J is TRBJ2-7 and V is TRBV4-3; 7 nucleotides agree with TRBD2. The germline CDR1 and CDR2 sequences are LGHNA and YSLEER. Trimming cost V 0 bases and J 6 bases; bases outside gene matches: 11. The CDR3 runs to 16 residues. CDR3 in amino acids: CASSQDRLAGASEQYF. CDR3 sequence (DNA): TGCGCCAGCAGCCAAGATCGACTAGCCGGAGCTAGCGAGCAGTACTTC.

This clonotype was seen a few times. The chain employs TRBV15 and TRBJ2-5; D remains ambiguous. Germline V gives CDR1 LNHNV, CDR2 YYDKDF (reference sequence). Between the trimmed V and J ends, which lost 6 bases and 2 bases, there was a span of 13 bases. The CDR3 has 14 residues. Written as DNA, the CDR3 is TGTGCCACCAGGCGTTTAGTCCAACAAGAGACCCAGTACTTC. This sequence encodes CATRRLVQQETQYF.

This clonotype was found a few times. This chain uses TRBV3-1 with TRBJ2-1; 11 nucleotides line up with TRBD2. This CDR3 contains 18 residues. Per the germline V gene, CDR1 is LGHDT and CDR2 is YNNKEL (reference sequence). The V segment lost 1 base and the J segment 5 bases; nucleotides outside the gene matches: 10. In DNA form, the CDR3 reads TGTGCCAGCAGCCAAGGGTTAGCGGGAGGGCCGGTTGACAATGAGCAGTTCTTC. Its translation is CASSQGLAGGPVDNEQFF.

There are a few counts of this clonotype. Written as DNA, the CDR3 is TGTGCCAGCAGCGCGAAGTCTACCTACCCCGTGTACGAGCAGTACTTC. It codes for CASSAKSTYPVYEQYF. The chain carries TRBV7-8 and TRBJ2-7; D not resolved. The CDR3 covers 16 residues. Trimming took 5 bases from V and 4 from J, leaving 21 bases between them. The V gene's germline CDR1 is SGHVS and CDR2 FQNEAQ. The entire variable domain, with the rest obtained from reference TRBV7-8 and TRBJ2-7, is as follows: GAGVSQSPRYKVAKRGQDVALRCDPISGHVSLFWYQQALGQGPEFLTYFQNEAQLDKSGLPSDRFFAERPEGSVSTLKIQRTQQEDSAVYLCASSAKSTYPVYEQYFGPGTRLTVT.

The rearrangement uses TRBV2 and TRBJ1-5; 7 positions agree with TRBD1. This CDR3 is 14 amino acids long. Germline V CDR1 and CDR2: SNHLY, FYNNEI. J lost 7 bases, V lost 5 bases, and 8 bases had no gene match. CDR3 region: CASSWDSPRQPQHF. DNA for the CDR3: TGTGCCAGCAGTTGGGACAGTCCGCGGCAGCCCCAGCATTTT.

The chain couples TRBV6-1 to TRBJ1-1; the match to TRBD1 covers 7 bases. Germline V lookup: CDR1 MNHNS, CDR2 SASEGT. Trimming took 6 bases from V and 10 from J; bases not matched to a gene: 8. The CDR3 covers 12 residues. The CDR3 DNA reads as TGTGCCAGCAGCCAGGGGGTCGTGAGAGCTTTCTTT. This sequence encodes CASSQGVVRAFF.

The chain has TRBV11-2 and TRBJ2-5; D is unclear. CDR3 length: 16 residues. Per germline, CDR1 SGHAT and CDR2 FQNNGV. Trimming left V 3 bases short and J 2 bases short, with 16 bases between. The CDR3 here is CASSFTVVGSQETQYF. The CDR3 nucleotides read TGTGCCAGCAGCTTTACGGTCGTCGGATCACAAGAGACCCAGTACTTC.

This chain links TRBV20-1 with TRBJ2-5; 11 nucleotides line up with TRBD2. The V gene's germline CDR1 is DFQATT and CDR2 SNEGSKA (reference sequence). V gave up 2 bases and J gave up 6 bases; unmatched junction bases: 2. The CDR3 consists of 13 residues. CDR3 bases: TGCAGTGCTAGAATAGCGGGAGGGAAGACCCAGTACTTC. This sequence encodes CSARIAGGKTQYF.

The V call is TRBV6-2 or TRBV6-3, the J call TRBJ2-3, with unresolved D. This CDR3 region has 13 residues. Germline V gene lookup returns CDR1 MNHEY and CDR2 SVGEGT. Trimming stripped 0 bases from V and 9 bases from J, with 10 bases between. The CDR3 protein is CASSYSGLSTQYF. Here the CDR3 DNA reads TGTGCCAGCAGTTACTCCGGATTATCAACGCAGTATTTT.

The V and J genes are TRBV7-6 and TRBJ2-7; D perhaps matches TRBD1 (7 bases). This CDR3 region has 13 residues. The germline gives CDR1 SGHVS, CDR2 FNYEAQ. V lost 6 bases, J lost 6 bases, and 15 bases lay in between. CDR3 sequence: CASRQSQGGEQYF. In DNA form, the CDR3 reads TGTGCCAGCAGGCAGTCCCAGGGGGGCGAGCAGTACTTC.

The V call is TRBV11-2, the J call TRBJ2-7; 10 nucleotides match TRBD1. J was trimmed by 4 bases and V by 5 bases; bases with no gene match: 5. Looked up from germline, CDR1 is SGHAT and CDR2 is FQNNGV. The CDR3 runs 14 residues. CDR3 protein: CASSVRTGGYEQYF. The DNA for the CDR3 is TGTGCCAGCAGCGTAAGGACAGGGGGGTACGAGCAGTACTTC.

The genes are TRBV25-1 and TRBJ1-1; tentatively, D is TRBD1 (5 bases). The V gene's germline CDR1 is MGHDK and CDR2 SYGVNS. The CDR3 covers 15 residues. V was shortened by 2 bases and J by 6 bases, with 16 bases between the two germline ends. CDR3: CASSEVGRGTAEAFF. Written as DNA, the CDR3 is TGTGCCAGCAGTGAAGTCGGTAGGGGAACGGCTGAAGCTTTCTTT.

V and J are TRBV20-1 and TRBJ2-5; D unclear. Germline V gene sequence: CDR1 DFQATT, CDR2 SNEGSKA (reference sequence). The CDR3 is 11 amino acids. V lost 5 bases, J lost 5 bases, and 9 bases lay in between. CDR3 nucleotides: TGCAGTGCTGGCGGTGGGGAGACCCAGTACTTC. Its translation is CSAGGGETQYF.